This T cell receptor beta chain is drawn from a study of cytomegalovirus exposure and HLA in healthy donors (dated by TCRdb to the late 2010s). Looking at the study overall: In an earlier analysis of 587 of the donors, about 270 Gb of sequence data and 117 million unique TCR beta sequences from 150 million to 200 million T cells were reported. All discovery cohort repertoires had been generated using a single sequencing platform. The study used immunosequencing to profile the T cell repertoires of 666 subjects and linked those repertoires to cytomegalovirus serostatus. The aim of the study was to test whether cataloging public T cell receptors could identify signatures of past pathogen exposure. In a later genetic analysis, genome-wide SNP genotypes for about three fifths of the roughly 670 donors were used, and that subset was treated as a discovery cohort. Among around 400 genotyped donors of the cohort, an average of approximately 200,000 unique TCR beta nucleotide sequences was sequenced per donor, of which 15% to 20% were non-productive. Several DR-DQ haplotypes were treated as single units for association and clustering because of strong linkage in the cohort. Alongside the repertoire data, information on donor age, sex, ethnicity and CMV serostatus was compiled. To predict cytomegalovirus infection status, the study brought together high-throughput TCR immunosequencing, statistical association of individual TCRs with disease status, and machine learning. Both class I and class II loci were covered by HLA typing, at four-digit resolution. The number of typed donors differed by locus: about 620-630 for A, B, C, DRB1 and DQB1; some 500 for DQA1; 606 for DPA1; and roughly 450 for DPB1. In addition to the first cohort of around 670 subjects, a separate validation cohort of about 120 different subjects was used. In a later analysis, previously published TCR beta repertoires from some 640 donors were re-analyzed and high-resolution HLA genotyping was added so that TCR occurrence patterns could be studied. Among the roughly 400 genotyped donors, approximately 77% belonged to the genetic ancestry cluster associated with self-reported Caucasian donors. In the later analysis, no new phenotypic data were used to find candidate immune exposures; instead, reliance was placed on TCR beta sequences and their occurrence across donors. An early release covering about 600 HLA-typed donors comprised roughly 300 gigabases of sequencing data and roughly 85 million unique TCR sequences. In an earlier analysis of a few hundred of the donors, high-throughput TCR beta sequencing was used to judge whether each TCR beta V gene segment behaved as functional or pseudogenic.

The library came from the immunoSEQ multiplex PCR assay. A mixture of 60 forward primers for TCR Vbeta segments and 13 reverse primers for TCR Jbeta segments was used in the multiplex PCR. Amplification of the CDR3 region of rearranged TCR beta genes was performed with a multiplex PCR assay on genomic DNA. On the Illumina HiSeq System, the amplified TCR beta libraries were sequenced as 87-base-pair reads. The paper's processing steps were these. Across the roughly 670 repertoires, a later analysis counted 78 million or so unique TCR beta chains, around 11 million of which were shared by at least two donors. Raw reads were error-corrected and collapsed into unique sequences with a nearest-neighbor algorithm that merged closely related sequences to remove PCR and sequencing errors. Alignment of CDR3 sequences to IMGT reference sequences was used to assign V, D and J gene segments. Each retained sequence needed at least a six-nucleotide match to both a V gene segment and a J gene segment. Rearrangements were called productive when the CDR3 lacked stop codons and stayed in frame with V and J; all others were non-productive. Following IMGT convention, CDR3 was defined as the stretch from the second conserved V-encoded cysteine up to the conserved J-encoded phenylalanine. In an earlier analysis of more than 550 of the donors, sequences lacking an unambiguous match to a single V gene segment were excluded. In an earlier analysis of 587 of the donors, a V segment was called functional when productive rearrangements were above 56.7%, and segregating when the standard deviation between donors exceeded 5%. A statistical classification framework was built for diagnosing cytomegalovirus status from the catalog of TCR beta chain sequences. A later analysis assigned V and J genes by comparing TCR nucleotide sequences with IMGT/GENE-DB human TR gene sequences. A later analysis assigned CDR3 sequences and most-parsimonious VDJ recombination scenarios with the TCRdist pipeline. In a later analysis, every TCR beta chain was defined by the combination of its CDR3 amino acid sequence and its V-gene family, and reads without a unique V-gene family were dropped. As a way to deal with suspected cross-contamination and a sequencing artifact, a later analysis dropped hundreds of nucleotide sequences that were highly shared and had low generation probability. In a later analysis, a clonal expansion index for each public chain was calculated from normalized within-repertoire ranks of inferred template counts. Generation probabilities in a later analysis came from a VDJ recombination model fitted to out-of-frame rearrangements, and those results were checked against IGoR. Hypergeometric tests were used in a later analysis to score TCR-TCR, TCR-HLA and TCR-CMV co-occurrence, with a repertoire-size bias correction applied to the TCR pairs. In a later analysis, false discovery rates were estimated by permuting HLA or CMV assignments 20 times. In a later analysis, co-occurring TCRs were grouped using DBSCAN, with TCRdist sequence similarity added in when clustering inside HLA-allele-positive subsets. Co-occurrence clustering excluded repertoires with fewer than 30,000 or more than 120,000 public chains, plus five with anomalous nucleotide sharing. Here the immuneACCESS table is served through TCRdb, limited to in-frame sequences with V and J called. Missing clones are a known gap in these copies; in checked studies unresolved V genes cover under half, and the rest lacks a known reason. V, J and clone size are those of that table, while D and trimming were read from the DNA. Present in this sample are 200,000 to 300,000 clones, roughly four fifths of which were seen just once. The ten top clones hold roughly 2% of the sample.

Note on this clone: No antigen is known for it. No much larger clonotype is one base removed from it; base qualities were not supplied.

The cohort comprised fewer than 750 healthy bone marrow donors. At the time of sampling, every cohort member was nominally healthy, though immune exposures that went unrecorded were likely present. The donor was CMV seropositive and belonged to the group of some 290 seropositive cohort members. Each donor provided a peripheral blood sample, and peripheral blood mononuclear cells were used for TCR beta sequencing. Genomic DNA extraction from the blood cell samples was performed with the Qiagen DNeasy Blood Extraction Kit. From the germline V gene, CDR1 is MDHEN and CDR2 is SYDVKM. V and J lose 5 bases and 16 bases, and a span of 18 bases separates them. From its cysteine to its phenylalanine, the CDR3 spans 12 amino acids. Just CDR3 DNA is preserved here, 36 bases in frame from base 1. Paper-wide results and their limitations: An earlier analysis of around 600 of the donors showed that most TCR beta V segments appeared in productive rearrangements either about 90% or about 30% of the time, which broadly matched IMGT annotations. The classifier was reported to diagnose cytomegalovirus status with high specificity and sensitivity in both the original cohort and the validation cohort. Because some donors lacked HLA typing at each locus, the association tests relied only on the typed subset. A further reported finding was that TCR beta sequences accurately predicted the HLA-A and HLA-B alleles for most subjects in the first cohort. The cohort was sequenced for TCR beta chains only, and without alpha or paired-chain data the features that could be detected were limited. In a later analysis, several top co-occurrence clusters were reported to appear linked to parvovirus B19, influenza, CMV and Epstein-Barr virus. The authors suggested that the approach could potentially be extended to other disease states and immunological phenotypes. For the cohort, immune exposure information was limited to CMV serostatus. A cluster of highly shared sequence variants was judged likely to be a technical artifact of the sequencing pipeline. Because counts were too low, some 17 rarely observed V segments, including chromosome 9 orphons, were left out of the earlier analysis of 587 of the donors. A later genetic analysis associated a missense DCLRE1C variant with V-gene and J-gene trimming of TCR beta chains, and an independent cohort replicated the association. Because the 87-base-pair reads could not distinguish some IMGT-functional V segments, including TRBV6-2 and TRBV6-3, those segments were excluded. At a false discovery rate of 0.05, a later analysis linked some 17,000 TCR beta sequences to specific HLA alleles. When HLA alleles, especially DR and DQ, strongly co-occurred, TCR associations were difficult to assign to individual alleles. Most CMV-associated TCR beta chains appeared to be HLA-restricted in a later analysis, and the HLA associations seemed to be driven largely by CMV exposure. In vitro tests confirmed that three of the cytomegalovirus-associated TCR beta chains recognize cytomegalovirus antigens. Compared with the roughly 670-donor mean, donors in an Asian-associated ancestry cluster had fewer N-insertions in productive TCRs, according to a later genetic analysis. Most TCR sequences were observed very rarely across donors, whereas some public TCRs were present in many individuals. Linkage disequilibrium might explain the correlated functional status among segregating V segments, but an unknown experimental factor could not be excluded. A later analysis found that TCR association rates varied across HLA loci, with DRB1 alleles showing the most associated TCRs and HLA-C alleles the fewest. A total of about 180 TCR beta chains were listed by the study as associated with cytomegalovirus. Compared with equally common non-associated chains, HLA-associated TCR beta chains in a later analysis were more clonally expanded and had lower generation probabilities. Presence/absence analyses assumed roughly uniform sequencing depth across donors, an assumption that may not hold.

What was sequenced was PBMCs. The chain couples TRBV28 to TRBJ1-3; a weak D assignment points to TRBD1 (6 bases agree). This sequence originates from a woman aged 40 to 50 in good health and CMV-seropositive. The nucleotide sequence is TGTGCCAGCAGTCCCTTAGGCAGGGGTAAGTATTTT. Its protein product is CASSPLGRGKYF.